This T cell receptor (beta chain) was identified during a study of T-cell reconstitution after alpha-beta-depleted transplantation in children. General study findings and limits: One year post-transplant, T-cell counts and diversity were largely derived from T cells produced anew. Several patients had high TCRbeta diversity at day 60; it came from surviving recipient T cells and thymic progenitors. Expanded graft clones numbering several hundred reportedly gave rise to alpha-beta T cells about two months after transplant.

TCRbeta library preparation incorporated unique molecular identifiers. TCRdb reprocessed the PCR reads with MiXCR, giving one entry per CDR3 protein. The sample has about 980,000 distinct CDR3 sequences; about 29% are singletons. The CDR3 length is 15 residues. With V trimmed by 2 bases and J by 5 bases, 7 bases remained unmatched. Germline V gene lookup returns CDR1 LGHDT and CDR2 YNNKEL (reference sequence). This clonotype appeared a single time. Its target is unknown. The rearrangement joins TRBV3-1 to TRBJ1-1; 8 bases line up with TRBD1. The TCR comes from a boy in the first two years of life who had a stem cell transplant for SCID, so the T cells may come from the graft donor. The specimen comprised PBMCs, mostly from graft donor cells, sampled 360 days after TCRalphabeta/CD19-depleted stem cell transplant. Here the CDR3 reads CASSQRQGPGTEAFF. The CDR3 DNA follows: TGTGCCAGCAGCCAACGACAGGGGCCTGGAACTGAAGCTTTCTTT.